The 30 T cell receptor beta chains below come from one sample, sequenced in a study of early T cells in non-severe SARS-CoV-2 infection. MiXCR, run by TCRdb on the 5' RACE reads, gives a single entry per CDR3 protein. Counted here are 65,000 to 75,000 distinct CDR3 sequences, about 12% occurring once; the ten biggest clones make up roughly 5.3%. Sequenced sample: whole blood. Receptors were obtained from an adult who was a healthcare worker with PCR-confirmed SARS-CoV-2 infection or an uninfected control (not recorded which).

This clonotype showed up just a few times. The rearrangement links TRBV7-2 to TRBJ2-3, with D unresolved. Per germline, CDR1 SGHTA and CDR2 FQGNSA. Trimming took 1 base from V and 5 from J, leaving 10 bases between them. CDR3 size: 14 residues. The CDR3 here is CASSLDVGGDTQYF. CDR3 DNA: TGTGCCAGCAGCTTAGATGTAGGTGGAGATACGCAGTATTTT.

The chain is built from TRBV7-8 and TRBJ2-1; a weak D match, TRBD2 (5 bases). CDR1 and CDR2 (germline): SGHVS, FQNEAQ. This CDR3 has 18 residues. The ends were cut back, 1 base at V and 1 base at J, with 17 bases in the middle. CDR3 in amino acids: CASSLVRASLESYNEQFF. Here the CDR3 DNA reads TGTGCCAGCAGCTTAGTAAGGGCTAGCTTAGAATCCTACAATGAGCAGTTCTTC.

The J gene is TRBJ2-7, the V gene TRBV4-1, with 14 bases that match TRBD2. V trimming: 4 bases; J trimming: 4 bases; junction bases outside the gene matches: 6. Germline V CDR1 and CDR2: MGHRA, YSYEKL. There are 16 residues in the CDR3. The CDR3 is CASSPGLAGAQYEQYF. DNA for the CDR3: TGCGCCAGCAGCCCGGGACTAGCGGGAGCCCAGTACGAGCAGTACTTC.

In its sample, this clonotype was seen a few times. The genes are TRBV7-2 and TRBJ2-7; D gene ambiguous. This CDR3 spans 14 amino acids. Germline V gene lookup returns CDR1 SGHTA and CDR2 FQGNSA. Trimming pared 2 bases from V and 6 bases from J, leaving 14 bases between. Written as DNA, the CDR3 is TGTGCCAGCAGCTTAAAGGGTATCCCCGGCGAGCAGTACTTC. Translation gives CASSLKGIPGEQYF.

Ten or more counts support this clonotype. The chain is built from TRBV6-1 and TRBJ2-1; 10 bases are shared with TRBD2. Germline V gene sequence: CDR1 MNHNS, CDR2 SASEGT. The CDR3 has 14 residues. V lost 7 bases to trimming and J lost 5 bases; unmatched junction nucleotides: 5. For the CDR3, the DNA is TGTGCCAGCACGGGACTAGCGTTGAACAATGAGCAGTTCTTC. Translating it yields CASTGLALNNEQFF.

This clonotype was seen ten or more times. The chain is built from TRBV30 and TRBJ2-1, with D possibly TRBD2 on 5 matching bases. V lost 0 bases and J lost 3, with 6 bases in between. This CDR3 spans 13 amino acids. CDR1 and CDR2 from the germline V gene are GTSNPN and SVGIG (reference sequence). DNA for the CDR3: TGTGCCTGGAGTGTAACTAGCTACAATGAGCAGTTCTTC. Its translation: CAWSVTSYNEQFF.

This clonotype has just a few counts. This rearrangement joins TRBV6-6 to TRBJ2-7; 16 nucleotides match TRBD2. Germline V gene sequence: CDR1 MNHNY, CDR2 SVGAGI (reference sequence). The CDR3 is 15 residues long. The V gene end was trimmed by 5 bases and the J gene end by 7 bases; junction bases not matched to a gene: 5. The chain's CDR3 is CASSPPGLAGGEQYF. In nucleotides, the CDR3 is TGTGCCAGCAGTCCACCGGGACTAGCGGGAGGGGAGCAGTACTTC.

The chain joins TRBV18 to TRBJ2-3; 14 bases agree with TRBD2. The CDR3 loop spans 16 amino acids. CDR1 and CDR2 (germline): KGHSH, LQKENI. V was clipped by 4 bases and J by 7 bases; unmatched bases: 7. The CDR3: CASSLGLAGEGNTQYF. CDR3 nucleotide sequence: TGTGCCAGCTCACTGGGACTAGCGGGAGAGGGAAATACGCAGTATTTT.

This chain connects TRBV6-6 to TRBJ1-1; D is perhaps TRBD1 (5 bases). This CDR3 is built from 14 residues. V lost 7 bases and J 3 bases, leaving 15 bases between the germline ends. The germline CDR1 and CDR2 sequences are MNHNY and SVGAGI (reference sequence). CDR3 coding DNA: TGTGCCAGCATTCAGGGTTTGAGGGACACTGAAGCTTTCTTT. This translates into CASIQGLRDTEAFF.

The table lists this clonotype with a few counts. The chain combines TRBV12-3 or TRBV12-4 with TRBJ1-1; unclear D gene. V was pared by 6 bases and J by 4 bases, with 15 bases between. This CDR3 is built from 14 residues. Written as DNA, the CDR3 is TGTGCCAGCAGATTCTTCTCAGGAGGCACTGAAGCTTTCTTT. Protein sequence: CASRFFSGGTEAFF.

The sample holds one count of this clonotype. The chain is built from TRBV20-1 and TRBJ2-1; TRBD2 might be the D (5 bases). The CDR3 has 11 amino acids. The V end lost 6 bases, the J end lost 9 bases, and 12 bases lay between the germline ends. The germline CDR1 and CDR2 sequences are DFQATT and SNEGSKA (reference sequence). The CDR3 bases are TGCAGTGCGAGGCGCAGCGGTGAGCAGTTCTTC. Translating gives CSARRSGEQFF.

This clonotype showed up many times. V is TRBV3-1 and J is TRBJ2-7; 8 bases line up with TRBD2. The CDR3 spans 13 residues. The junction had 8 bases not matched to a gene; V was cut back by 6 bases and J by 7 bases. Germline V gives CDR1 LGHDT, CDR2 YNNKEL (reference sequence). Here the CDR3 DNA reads TGTGCCAGCAGTAACGGACTAGCTGGGGAGCAGTACTTC. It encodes CASSNGLAGEQYF.

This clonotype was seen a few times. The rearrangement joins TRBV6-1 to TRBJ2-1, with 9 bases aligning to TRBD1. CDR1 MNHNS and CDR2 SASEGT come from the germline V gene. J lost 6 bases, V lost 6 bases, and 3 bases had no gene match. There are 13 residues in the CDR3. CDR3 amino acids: CASRTGGVNEQFF. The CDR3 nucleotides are TGTGCCAGCAGGACAGGGGGGGTCAATGAGCAGTTCTTC.

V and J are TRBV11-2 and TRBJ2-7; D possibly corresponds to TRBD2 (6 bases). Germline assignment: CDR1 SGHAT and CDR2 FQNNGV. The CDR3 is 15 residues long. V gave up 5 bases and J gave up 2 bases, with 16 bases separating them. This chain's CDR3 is CASSPGGLVAYEQYF. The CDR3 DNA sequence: TGTGCCAGCAGCCCCGGGGGACTCGTAGCCTACGAGCAGTACTTC. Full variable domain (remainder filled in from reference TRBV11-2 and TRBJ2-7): EAGVAQSPRYKIIEKRQSVAFWCNPISGHATLYWYQQILGQGPKLLIQFQNNGVVDDSQLPKDRFSAERLKGVDSTLKIQPAKLEDSAVYLCASSPGGLVAYEQYFGPGTRLTVT.

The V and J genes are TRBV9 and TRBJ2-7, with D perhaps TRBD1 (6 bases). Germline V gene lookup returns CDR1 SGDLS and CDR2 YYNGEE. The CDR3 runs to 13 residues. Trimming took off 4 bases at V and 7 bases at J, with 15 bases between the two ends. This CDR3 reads CASSLRTVGEQYF. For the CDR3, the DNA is TGTGCCAGCAGCCTACGGACAGTTGGGGAGCAGTACTTC.

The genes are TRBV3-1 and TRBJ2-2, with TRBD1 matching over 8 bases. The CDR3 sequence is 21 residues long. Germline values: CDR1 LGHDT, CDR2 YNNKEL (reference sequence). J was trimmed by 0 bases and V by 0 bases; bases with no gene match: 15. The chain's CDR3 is CASSQEARGRREAPNTGELFF. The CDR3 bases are TGTGCCAGCAGCCAAGAGGCCAGGGGGCGAAGGGAGGCCCCGAACACCGGGGAGCTGTTTTTT.

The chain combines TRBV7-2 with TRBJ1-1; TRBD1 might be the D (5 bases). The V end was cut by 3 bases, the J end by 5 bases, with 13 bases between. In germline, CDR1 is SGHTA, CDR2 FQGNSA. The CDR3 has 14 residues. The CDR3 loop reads CASSFGGRRTEAFF. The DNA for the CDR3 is TGTGCCAGCAGCTTTGGGGGACGTAGGACTGAAGCTTTCTTT. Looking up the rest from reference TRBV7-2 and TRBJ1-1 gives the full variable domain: GAGVSQSPSNKVTEKGKDVELRCDPISGHTALYWYRQSLGQGLEFLIYFQGNSAPDKSGLPSDRFSAERTGGSVSTLTIQRTQQEDSAVYLCASSFGGRRTEAFFGQGTRLTVV.

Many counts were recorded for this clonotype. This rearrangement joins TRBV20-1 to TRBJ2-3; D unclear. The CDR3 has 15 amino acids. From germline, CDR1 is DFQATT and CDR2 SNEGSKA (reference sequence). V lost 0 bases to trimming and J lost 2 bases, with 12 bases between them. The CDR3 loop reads CSAREIPAHTDTQYF. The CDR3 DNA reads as TGCAGTGCTAGAGAGATTCCGGCCCACACAGATACGCAGTATTTT.

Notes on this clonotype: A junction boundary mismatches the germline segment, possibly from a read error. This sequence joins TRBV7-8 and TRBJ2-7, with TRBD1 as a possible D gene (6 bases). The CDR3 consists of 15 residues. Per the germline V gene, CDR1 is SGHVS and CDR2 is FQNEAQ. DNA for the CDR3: TGTGTCAGCAGCTTAGTACAGGGCCCATCCTACGAGCAGTACTTC. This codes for CVSSLVQGPSYEQYF.

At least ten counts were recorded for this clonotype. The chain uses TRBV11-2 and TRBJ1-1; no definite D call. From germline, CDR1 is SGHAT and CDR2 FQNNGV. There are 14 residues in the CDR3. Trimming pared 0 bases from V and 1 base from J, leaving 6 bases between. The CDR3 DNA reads TGTGCCAGCAGCTTAGAAGGGTGGAACACTGAAGCTTTCTTT. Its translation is CASSLEGWNTEAFF.

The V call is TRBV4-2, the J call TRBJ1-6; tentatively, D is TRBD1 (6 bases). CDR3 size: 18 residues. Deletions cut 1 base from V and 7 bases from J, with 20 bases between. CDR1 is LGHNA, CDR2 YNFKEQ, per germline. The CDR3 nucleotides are TGTGCCAGCAGCCAAGTTTTGAAGGGTGGCAGGGGCAATTCACCCCTCCACTTT. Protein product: CASSQVLKGGRGNSPLHF.

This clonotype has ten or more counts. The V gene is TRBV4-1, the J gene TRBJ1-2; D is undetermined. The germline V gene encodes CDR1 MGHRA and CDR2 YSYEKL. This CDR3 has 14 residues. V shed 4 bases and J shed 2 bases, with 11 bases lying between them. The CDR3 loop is CASSRELVNYGYTF. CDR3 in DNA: TGCGCCAGCAGCCGAGAACTTGTCAACTATGGCTACACCTTC.

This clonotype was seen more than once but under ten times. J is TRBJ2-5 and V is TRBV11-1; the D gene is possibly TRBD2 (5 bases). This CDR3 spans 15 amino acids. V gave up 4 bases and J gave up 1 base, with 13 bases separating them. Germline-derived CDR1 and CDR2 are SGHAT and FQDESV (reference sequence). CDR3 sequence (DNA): TGTGCCAGCAGCTCTGTTGCGGACTCCCAAGAGACCCAGTACTTC. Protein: CASSSVADSQETQYF.

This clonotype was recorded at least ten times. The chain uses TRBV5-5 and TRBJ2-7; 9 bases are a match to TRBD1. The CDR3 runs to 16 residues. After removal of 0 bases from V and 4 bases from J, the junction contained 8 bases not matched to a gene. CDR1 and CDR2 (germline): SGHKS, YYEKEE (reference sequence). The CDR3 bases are TGTGCCAGCAGCTTGGCCGGGACAGGGAGCCTTTACGAGCAGTACTTC. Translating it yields CASSLAGTGSLYEQYF.

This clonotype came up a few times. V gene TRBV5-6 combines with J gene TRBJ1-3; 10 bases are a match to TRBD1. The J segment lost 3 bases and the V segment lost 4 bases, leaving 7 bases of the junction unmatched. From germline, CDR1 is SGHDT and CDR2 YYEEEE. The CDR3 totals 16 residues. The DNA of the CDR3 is TGTGCCAGCAGCAGAAGGACAGGGGGTGATGGAAACACCATATATTTT. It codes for CASSRRTGGDGNTIYF.

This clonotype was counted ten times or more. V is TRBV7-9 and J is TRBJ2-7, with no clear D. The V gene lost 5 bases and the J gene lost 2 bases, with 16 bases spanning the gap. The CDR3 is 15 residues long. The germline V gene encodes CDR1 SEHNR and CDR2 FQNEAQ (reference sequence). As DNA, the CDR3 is TGTGCCAGCAGCCCGATTCTGGGATTCCCCTACGAGCAGTACTTC. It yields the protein CASSPILGFPYEQYF.

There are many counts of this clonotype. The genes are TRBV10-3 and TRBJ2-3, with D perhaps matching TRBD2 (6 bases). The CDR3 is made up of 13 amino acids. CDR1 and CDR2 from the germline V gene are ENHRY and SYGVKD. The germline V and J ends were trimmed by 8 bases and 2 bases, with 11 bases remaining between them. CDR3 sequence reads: CAIGRDFTDTQYF. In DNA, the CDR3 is TGTGCCATCGGGCGGGACTTCACAGATACGCAGTATTTT.

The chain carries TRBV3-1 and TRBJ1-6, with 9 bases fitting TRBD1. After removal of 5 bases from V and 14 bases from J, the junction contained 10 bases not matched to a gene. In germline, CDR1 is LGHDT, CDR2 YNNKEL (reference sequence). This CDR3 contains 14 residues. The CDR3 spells CASSSGTGLVALHF. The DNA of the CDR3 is TGTGCCAGCAGCTCCGGGACAGGGCTGGTGGCCCTCCACTTT.

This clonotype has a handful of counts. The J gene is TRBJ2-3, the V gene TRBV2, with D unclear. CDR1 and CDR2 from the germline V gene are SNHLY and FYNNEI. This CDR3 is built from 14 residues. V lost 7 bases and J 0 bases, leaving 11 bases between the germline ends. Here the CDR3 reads CASNPQTSTDTQYF. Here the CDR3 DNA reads TGTGCCAGCAATCCGCAGACAAGCACAGATACGCAGTATTTT.

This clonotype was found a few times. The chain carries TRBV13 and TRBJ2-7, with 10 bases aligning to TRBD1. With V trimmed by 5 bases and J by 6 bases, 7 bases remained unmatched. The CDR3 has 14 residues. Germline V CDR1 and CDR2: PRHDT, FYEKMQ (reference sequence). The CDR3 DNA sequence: TGTGCCAGCAGCCCCGACAGGGGGCGAGTCGAGCAGTACTTC. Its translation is CASSPDRGRVEQYF.